The present entry profiles one T cell receptor (beta chain) with its context. The count of this clone is one. There is no known antigen for this receptor. No base quality values were provided; no much bigger clone lies one nucleotide off. The sample comes from a study of shared clonotypes between healthy human individuals (dated by TCRdb to the early 2020s). Background for the entire study: The cohort included three men and a couple of women between 18 and 49 years of age. For each donor, three plates each were used for CD4 naive and CD4 memory, two plates were used for CD8 naive, and one plate was used for CD8 memory. Blood TCR repertoires of a handful of healthy adults were deeply sequenced to estimate repertoire size and the extent of clonotype sharing between individuals. Different laboratories and diverse techniques were used to prepare libraries and sequence TCR repertoires, to increase sequencing depth and limit assay-specific biases. Leukapheresis yielded between about 0.94 and 8.9 billion PBMCs per donor.

General findings and caveats noted by the study authors: Estimated clonotype richness was generally larger for naive than for memory subsets. Higher generation probabilities were observed for clonotypes shared by all four sorted-subset donors than for non-shared clonotypes. Pairwise subsampling indicated that sequencing depth was expected to affect the degree of clonotype sharing among donors. Incomplete sequencing was indicated by rarefaction of sorted-subset datasets, despite the large sequencing depth. Sampling was restricted to blood, and TCR repertoires in tissue are likely to differ from TCR repertoires in blood. Because the study included only a small number of donors, the genetic and exposure-history diversity represented was limited. About 4.5% of naive CD4, 3.5% of naive CD8, approximately 2.2% of memory CD4, and 0.4% of memory CD8 clonotypes were shared across several donors.

The CDR3, from cysteine to phenylalanine, totals 16 residues. Solely the CDR3 DNA is kept, with 48 bases framed from the first base. CDR1 and CDR2 are read off the germline V gene as SGHRS and YFSETQ. Deletion took 0 bases off V and 0 bases off J, with a span of 12 bases between the germline ends. CD8 naive samples consisted of CD45RO-negative cells that were positively selected for CCR7, yielding a CD45RA+CCR7+ population without TemRA cells. The donors were healthy, HIV-negative adults with no recently reported acute infections or vaccinations. All donors were Caucasian adults living in Nashville, Tennessee, USA. After blood collection by leukapheresis, PBMCs were isolated using Ficoll-Histopaque density gradient centrifugation and then cryopreserved in the vapor phase of liquid nitrogen. Purity and quantity of every magnetically sorted T cell population were checked by analytical flow cytometry. From each sorted fraction, genomic DNA was isolated and quantified by UV absorbance on a Nanodrop 2000c.

Using the deep immunoSEQ assay, multiplex PCR amplified TCR CDR3 regions from genomic DNA. Extracted genomic DNA from each cell subset was spread evenly across all wells of several immunoSEQ 96-well plates, with each plate serving as a replicate. For sorted subsets, about 200 ng genomic DNA, equal to 30,000 or so T cell genomes, was loaded into each replicate PCR. Purified libraries were measured with a Qubit 3.0 fluorometer, size-checked on a Bioanalyzer 2100, and measured again with the KAPA Library Quantification kit. A separate single-read 150-cycle Illumina NextSeq 550 flow cell was used to sequence each immunoSEQ 96-well plate. In the paper's pipeline: Because only junctional sequences without quality scores were contained in the immunoSEQ output, filtering matching that applied to full-length reads could not be performed. To assign V/J genes and CDR3, sequences were annotated against IMGT germline references using PyIR, a Python wrapper for IgBLAST v1.9. Reads were removed for weak V/J assignments (E-value above 1e-6), missing CDR3, stop codons, out-of-frame junctions, or ambiguous translated residues. A V3J clonotype was defined by an identical inferred V gene, J gene, and CDR3 amino acid sequence. The percentage overlap between two repertoires was calculated by dividing the number of shared unique clonotypes by the size of the smaller repertoire. Richness of each repertoire was evaluated using RTK rarefaction, the Chao1 estimator, and Recon v2.1 estimates of unobserved clonotypes. OLGA was used to compute generation probabilities for all TCRbeta clonotypes that the gDNA method yielded from a few donors. TCRdb took over this immuneACCESS table, retaining in-frame rearrangements with V and J assigned. Such tables are incomplete; in checked studies, under half of the missing clones stem from an unresolved V gene, and the remainder is unexplained. The V and J calls and clone size were taken over from that table, and D and trimming were inferred from the DNA. Within this sample are 2 million to 2.5 million clones, with just over 90% of them counted one time only. The ten largest clones represent 1.7% of the sample.

This TCR was sampled from a young man in good health. Some clones in this sample may be carry-over from other donors' samples. Sequencing was carried out using naive CD8+ T cells from PBMCs. This specimen's cell subset or site label, interpreted: CD45RA+CCR7+. The receptor chain draws on TRBV5-1 and TRBJ1-1; 6 matching bases give a weak D call of TRBD1. The DNA is as follows: TGCGCCAGCAGCTTGGGTCTCGGACAGCTGAACACTGAAGCTTTCTTT. The resulting protein is CASSLGLGQLNTEAFF.